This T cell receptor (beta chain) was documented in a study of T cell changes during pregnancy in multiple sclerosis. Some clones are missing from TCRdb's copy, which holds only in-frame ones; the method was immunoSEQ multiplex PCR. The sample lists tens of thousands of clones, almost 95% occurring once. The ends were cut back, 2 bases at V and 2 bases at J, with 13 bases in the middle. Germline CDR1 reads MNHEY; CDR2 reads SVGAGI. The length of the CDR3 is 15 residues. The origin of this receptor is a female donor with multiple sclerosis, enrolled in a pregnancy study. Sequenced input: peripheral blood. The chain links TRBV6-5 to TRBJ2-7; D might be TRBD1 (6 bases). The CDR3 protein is CASSYVGQGTYEQYF. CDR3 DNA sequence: TGTGCCAGCAGTTACGTCGGGCAGGGGACCTACGAGCAGTACTTC.